The sequence of this T cell receptor beta chain was determined in a study of a mutant IDH1 vaccine in newly diagnosed glioma (dated by TCRdb to the early 2020s). In the study overall: Vaccination was initiated 4-6 weeks after radiotherapy alone, or concurrently with temozolomide cycles in the chemotherapy-containing groups. The roughly 34 treated patients were approximately 62% male and roughly 40% female, with a mean age of about 38 years. Before enrollment, patients had received standard therapy of radiotherapy alone, temozolomide alone, or radiochemotherapy with temozolomide; most received the combination. The week-35 safety follow-up was designated visit V12, and the week-47 end of study was designated visit V13. Peripheral blood samples were drawn at six visits, namely V03 (baseline), V05, V07, V10, V12 and V13. Longitudinal TCRB deep sequencing was done for roughly 23 treated patients, wherever samples were available for exploratory analyses. Study-wide conclusions, independent of this receptor: No apparent relationship was observed between pseudoprogression and alterations in the top peripheral T cell clonotypes detected by TCRB sequencing. According to the authors, sample limitations meant that analyses of patient blood samples could not be reproduced. Immune responses induced by the vaccine were seen in roughly 95% of patients across multiple MHC alleles. Selection of PBMC samples for TCRB deep sequencing was based on availability.

The library was made by the immunoSEQ multiplex PCR assay. Following the manufacturer's protocol, the hsTCRB Kit was used to amplify rearranged TCR beta chain sequences. TCRB libraries were sequenced on an Illumina MiSeq. Processing in the source paper ran as follows. The kit vendor's proprietary platform handled demultiplexing, trimming and gene mapping. Here the immuneACCESS table is served through TCRdb, limited to in-frame sequences with V and J called. Missing clones are a known gap in these copies; in checked studies unresolved V genes cover under half, and the rest lacks a known reason. Clone size and V and J calls were adopted from that table, with D and trimming inferred from the DNA. Present in this sample are about 54,000 clones, around 84% of which were seen just once. The top ten constitute roughly 4% of the sample. Comments on this clone: Its antigen is not yet known. Per-nucleotide qualities are absent, and no much larger clonotype sits a single base away.

The germline V gene (reference sequence) supplies CDR1 MNHEY and CDR2 SMNVEV. The CDR3 runs 14 residues from the cysteine to the phenylalanine. Only the CDR3 DNA is retained, 42 bases long and in frame from the first base. At the junction V is shortened by 5 bases and J by 0 bases, with 7 bases in between. This specimen's time point label, per the study, means: week 35, safety follow-up. A 20-mer mutant IDH1 peptide at 300 micrograms in Montanide made up each vaccine dose, which was injected subcutaneously together with topical imiquimod. Across visits V03 through V10, patients got a total of eight vaccinations, given in weeks 1, 3, 5, 7, 11, 15, 19 and 23. All donors had newly diagnosed IDH1-mutant astrocytomas of WHO grade 3 or 4 that showed loss of nuclear ATRX. The samples were drawn from NOA16, a multicentre, single-arm, open-label phase I trial in Germany that tested a mutant IDH1 peptide vaccine in humans for the first time. Genomic DNA for TCRB sequencing was extracted from EDTA blood using the DNeasy Blood and Tissue Kit.

The material sequenced was PBMCs, taken from a glioma patient whose treatment included an IDH1 peptide vaccine. The clonotype originates from a woman aged 18-29 years with glioma. The receptor chain draws on TRBV27 and TRBJ1-4; the D gene cannot be resolved reliably. In nucleotides, the sequence is TGTGCCAGCAGTCCTCATGCAACTAATGAAAAACTGTTTTTT. Its protein product is CASSPHATNEKLFF.